Listed below are T cell receptor beta chains from one sample, sequenced in a study of cytomegalovirus exposure and HLA in healthy donors. Profiling relied on immunoSEQ multiplex PCR, and the TCRdb table lists in-frame clones only, not all of them. The sample has 120,000 to 150,000 clones; 60% to 80% are singletons. Input material: PBMCs. The receptors come from a woman aged 40 to 50 in good health and CMV-seropositive. The CDR3 runs from the conserved cysteine through the conserved F or W. D genes are given only for firm matches. Clone size appears in some rows only: once, few, many, or a class for an expanded clone.

d_call,v_call,clone_size,j_call,cdr3_nt,cdr3_aa
TRBD2,TRBV19,-,TRBJ2-1,TGTGCCAGTAGTATAAATAGCGGGGGCCGCTACAATGAGCAGTTCTTC,CASSINSGGRYNEQFF
TRBD1,TRBV7-3,-,TRBJ2-6,TGTGCCAGCAGCTCAGGGGGCGCTGGGGCCAACGTCCTGACTTTC,CASSSGGAGANVLTF
TRBD1,TRBV2,-,TRBJ1-5,TGTGCCAGCAGTTCAGACAGGGACCCACAGGAGCCCCAGCATTTT,CASSSDRDPQEPQHF
-,TRBV11-2,-,TRBJ2-7,TGTGCCAGCAGCTCAATTCGTCAGGGATGCGAGCAGTACTTC,CASSSIRQGCEQYF
-,TRBV7-9,-,TRBJ2-2,TGTGCCAGCAGCTTCACAGGAATGGCCGGGGAGCTGTTTTTT,CASSFTGMAGELFF
TRBD1,TRBV5-1,-,TRBJ1-1,TGCGCCAGCAGCCCGACAGGGCAGACGGTGAACACTGAAGCTTTCTTT,CASSPTGQTVNTEAFF
-,TRBV6-5,-,TRBJ1-2,TGTGCCAGCAGTATAACGGGGGGACTCGGAGGCTACACCTTC,CASSITGGLGGYTF
-,TRBV18,-,TRBJ2-7,TGTGCCAGCTCACCCAAGTCACTGACCTACGAGCAGTACTTC,CASSPKSLTYEQYF
-,TRBV6-1,-,TRBJ2-3,TGTGCCAGCCTTGATGGGGGCTCCGGCGCAGATACGCAGTATTTT,CASLDGGSGADTQYF
-,TRBV10-2,-,TRBJ2-3,TGCGCCAGCAGTGCTCGGAGGGATGGGTCGCAGTATTTT,CASSARRDGSQYF
TRBD1,TRBV7-2,-,TRBJ1-6,TGTGCCAGCAGCCCCGGGACAGGGACACCACCCCTCCACTTT,CASSPGTGTPPLHF
TRBD2,TRBV6-1,-,TRBJ2-1,TGTGCCAGCACCGAACTAGCGGCCTCCTACAATGAGCAGTTCTTC,CASTELAASYNEQFF
-,TRBV27,once,TRBJ1-2,TGTGCCAGCAGACTGGGGGGGGTCGGGAATGGCTACACCTTC,CASRLGGVGNGYTF
TRBD2,TRBV7-2,-,TRBJ2-3,TGTGCCAGCAGCGCGGAGCGGGGAGGGCAGGATACGCAGTATTTT,CASSAERGGQDTQYF
-,TRBV9,few,TRBJ1-3,TGTGCCAGCAGCGTAGGGAGCTCTGGAAACACCATATATTTT,CASSVGSSGNTIYF
-,TRBV29-1,-,TRBJ2-2,TGCAGCGTTGGAGTGACGACAGATTACACCGGGGAGCTGTTTTTT,CSVGVTTDYTGELFF
-,TRBV18,-,TRBJ1-1,TGTGCCAGCTCACCACCGGGGGCGCAACACACTGAAGCTTTCTTT,CASSPPGAQHTEAFF
-,TRBV5-1,-,TRBJ1-1,TGCGCCAGCAGCCCGGGAGTGAACGCTGAAGCTTTCTTT,CASSPGVNAEAFF
-,TRBV2,-,TRBJ1-2,TGTGCCAGCAGGCCCCAGGGGAGTAGATATGGCTACACCTTC,CASRPQGSRYGYTF
-,TRBV6-1,-,TRBJ2-5,TGTGCCAGCAGTGAAGGGGGGCCGGAGACCCAGTACTTC,CASSEGGPETQYF
-,TRBV5-1,few,TRBJ2-1,TGCGCCAGCAGTTCTAGGCCATCGAGCTCCTACAATGAGCAGTTCTTC,CASSSRPSSSYNEQFF
TRBD1,TRBV5-1,-,TRBJ2-3,TGCGCCAGCAGCGTACAGGGGTTCGGGACAGATACGCAGTATTTT,CASSVQGFGTDTQYF
-,TRBV28,-,TRBJ2-2,TGTGCCGGATGGGAGCGGCGTGTTCGGGGGACGAACACCGGGGAGCTGTTTTTT,CAGWERRVRGTNTGELFF
TRBD1,TRBV5-1,once,TRBJ2-7,TGCGCCAGCAGAGGAAGGCTTCAGGGGGCACACGAGCAGTACTTC,CASRGRLQGAHEQYF
-,TRBV6-5,-,TRBJ1-2,TGTGCCAGCAGTACCCCTGAGTCCTATGGCTACACCTTC,CASSTPESYGYTF
TRBD2,TRBV4-1,-,TRBJ2-7,TGCGCCAGCAGCCAAGCTTCTAGCGGGGGCTTCTACGAGCAGTACTTC,CASSQASSGGFYEQYF
TRBD1,TRBV6-5,-,TRBJ1-4,TGTGCCAGCAGTTATTCCCCGGGACAGGGATCTGAAAAACTGTTTTTT,CASSYSPGQGSEKLFF
TRBD1,TRBV7-7,once,TRBJ2-5,TGTGCCAGCAGCCAGACAGGGATTCAAGAGACCCAGTACTTC,CASSQTGIQETQYF
-,TRBV6-6,few,TRBJ1-1,TGTGCCAGCAGCCCCGGGGCTTTCTTT,CASSPGAFF
TRBD1,TRBV7-9,once,TRBJ2-7,TGTTCCAGCAGCTCGCGACTTCCGGGACAGAATAAATCCTACGAGCAGTACTTC,CSSSSRLPGQNKSYEQYF
-,TRBV5-5,-,TRBJ1-5,TGTGCCAGCAGCTTGATAGGGGGAGGGGATCAGCCCCAGCATTTT,CASSLIGGGDQPQHF
TRBD1,TRBV28,-,TRBJ2-4,TGTGCCAGCAGTTTATCTCAGGGGGTGGGGTTGGCCAAAAACATTCAGTACTTC,CASSLSQGVGLAKNIQYF
-,TRBV5-1,-,TRBJ2-1,TGCGCCAGCAGCAGGGACTATCCAACAGGGCGCAATGAGCAGTTCTTC,CASSRDYPTGRNEQFF
-,TRBV10-3,-,TRBJ2-7,TGTGCCACCGGGTGGTTGTACGAGCAGTACTTC,CATGWLYEQYF
-,TRBV7-9,-,TRBJ1-2,TGTGCCAGCAGCCGGCCAGCGGGCTTCTATGGCTACACCTTC,CASSRPAGFYGYTF
TRBD1,TRBV11-2,-,TRBJ2-7,TGTGCCAGCAGCTTGGACAGGGGGCGCCCCTACGAGCAGTACTTC,CASSLDRGRPYEQYF
-,TRBV30,once,TRBJ2-3,TGTGCCTGCATCACAGATACGCAGTATTTT,CACITDTQYF
TRBD2,TRBV10-1,-,TRBJ2-2,TGCGCCAGCAGTGACCTAGCGGGGGGGCCGGACACCGGGGAGCTGTTTTTT,CASSDLAGGPDTGELFF
-,TRBV6-5,-,TRBJ1-6,TGTGCCAGCAGTTACTCTTCTGGAGGGAATTCACCCCTCCACTTT,CASSYSSGGNSPLHF
-,TRBV7-3,-,TRBJ1-5,TGTGCCAGCATCAAAAGGGGTTGTCAGCCCCAGCATTTT,CASIKRGCQPQHF
-,TRBV2,-,TRBJ2-7,TGTGCCAGCAGGGAATTACTAGTATTCACCTACGAGCAGTACTTC,CASRELLVFTYEQYF
-,TRBV5-4,-,TRBJ2-5,TGTGCCAGCAGCTTGTTCGGTGGCCAAGAGACCCAGTACTTC,CASSLFGGQETQYF
TRBD2,TRBV5-1,once,TRBJ2-7,TGCGCCAGCAGCTTGGGACTAGCGGGGCCCGCCTACGAGCAGTACTTC,CASSLGLAGPAYEQYF
TRBD2,TRBV4-2,-,TRBJ2-1,TGTGCCAGCAGCCAGCGCTGGGCTAGCGGGGGGGACAATGAGCAGTTCTTC,CASSQRWASGGDNEQFF
TRBD1,TRBV28,-,TRBJ2-1,TGTGCCAGCAGTAGGACAGGGAGCAATGAGCAGTTCTTC,CASSRTGSNEQFF
-,TRBV5-4,once,TRBJ1-2,TGTGCCAGCAGCTTAGGACGGGAGACTAACTATGGCTACACCTTC,CASSLGRETNYGYTF
TRBD1,TRBV19,-,TRBJ2-7,TGTGCCAGTAGGAACACAGGGACAGGGGCCCTATACGAGCAGTACTTC,CASRNTGTGALYEQYF
-,TRBV2,once,TRBJ1-2,TGTGCCAGCAGTGACGACAGTCCGAACTATGGCTACACCTTC,CASSDDSPNYGYTF
TRBD1,TRBV10-3,-,TRBJ2-2,TGTGCCATCAGTGATTTGGGACAGGCAACAGCGAACACCGGGGAGCTGTTTTTT,CAISDLGQATANTGELFF
-,TRBV5-1,-,TRBJ2-5,TGCGCCAGCAGCCCCACACCTAGCCGGGGGTACCAAGAGACCCAGTACTTC,CASSPTPSRGYQETQYF
-,TRBV6-5,-,TRBJ1-5,TGTGCCAGCAGTTCTAGGTGGGGGGTAAATCAGCCCCAGCATTTT,CASSSRWGVNQPQHF